This TCR beta chain derives from a study of blood T cell repertoires in COVID-19. V dropped 7 bases and J dropped 0; count of bases not matched to a gene: 8. The length of the CDR3 is 15 residues. Germline V gene lookup returns CDR1 LNHDA and CDR2 SQIVND (reference sequence). Using immunoSEQ multiplex PCR, the repertoire was profiled, and TCRdb retains in-frame clones only, with some absent. The sample lists about 400,000 clones, about 89% seen once, with 4% to 5.5% in the top ten. Sequenced material: peripheral blood. V and J are TRBV19 and TRBJ2-7; 8 bases match TRBD1. The TCR was taken from a woman aged 25-40 years with acute or convalescent COVID-19. The CDR3 sequence: CASTFGQGSSYEQYF. Here the CDR3 DNA reads TGTGCCAGTACATTCGGACAGGGCAGCTCCTACGAGCAGTACTTC.